The entry that follows covers one T cell receptor (beta chain) sequence. The table came from immunoSEQ multiplex PCR; TCRdb's copy has only in-frame clones and leaves some out. This table holds under 65,000 clones, almost 80% found once. This sample is drawn from a study of blood T cell repertoires in COVID-19. Per germline, CDR1 SGHRS and CDR2 YFSETQ. V shed 3 bases, J shed 4 bases, and the junction held 7 bases outside the gene matches. There are 15 residues in the CDR3. The chain carries TRBV5-1 and TRBJ2-1; TRBD2 agrees at 7 bases. The source of this sequence is a woman aged 45-65 years with acute COVID-19. The material sequenced was PBMCs or T cells enriched from blood (not recorded which). The CDR3 DNA reads as TGCGCCAGCAGCTCCGGGGAGGGTCTATACAATGAGCAGTTCTTC. It specifies CASSSGEGLYNEQFF.